One and the same sample provided the 10 T cell receptor beta chains below, sequenced in a study of CD8 T cells in Susac syndrome. Reverse transcription of about 0.5 to 1 ug RNA used random hexamers. TCRdb re-derived calls from the immunoSEQ multiplex PCR reads in MiXCR, one entry per CDR3 protein. The sample lists around 180,000 distinct CDR3 sequences; 93% were seen once. Source material: CD4+ T cells from PBMCs. The receptors originated from a human donor with multiple sclerosis.

V usage is TRBV6-1 and J usage is TRBJ1-2; tentatively, D is TRBD1 (6 bases). This CDR3 is 14 amino acids long. CDR1 is MNHNS, CDR2 SASEGT, per germline. The V end was cut by 6 bases, the J end by 3 bases, with 14 bases between. CDR3 in DNA: TGTGCCAGCAGCCCAAACAGGGCTGACTATGGCTACACCTTC. Translating it yields CASSPNRADYGYTF.

The table lists this clonotype with a count of one. The chain joins TRBV20-1 to TRBJ2-5; D remains ambiguous. CDR3 length equals 15 residues. Germline V CDR1 and CDR2: DFQATT, SNEGSKA (reference sequence). V was cut by 0 bases and J by 3 bases, with 14 bases left in between. CDR3 DNA sequence: TGCAGTGCTAGAGACAGTCGTGGTGCAAAAGAGACCCAGTACTTC. Translation gives CSARDSRGAKETQYF.

The V gene is TRBV19, the J gene TRBJ2-7; D is undetermined. This CDR3 is built from 14 residues. The V end lost 11 bases, the J end lost 4 bases, and 21 bases lay between the germline ends. Germline V gene data show CDR1 as LNHDA and CDR2 as SQIVND (reference sequence). Written as DNA, the CDR3 is TGTGCCTCCTCCGGGCGGCTGGGTTTGTACGAGCAGTACTTC. Its translation is CASSGRLGLYEQYF. Combining the CDR3 with reference TRBV19 and TRBJ2-7 gives the whole variable domain DGGITQSPKYLFRKEGQNVTLSCEQNLNHDAMYWYRQDPGQGLRLIYYSQIVNDFQKGDIAEGYSVSREKKESFPLTVTSAQKNPTAFYLCASSGRLGLYEQYFGPGTRLTVT.

The chain employs TRBV30 and TRBJ1-2, with D unclear. The ends were cut back, 3 bases at V and 5 bases at J, with 16 bases in the middle. Germline CDR1 is GTSNPN and CDR2 is SVGIG (reference sequence). There are 14 residues in the CDR3. The CDR3 loop reads CAWRHAGVKYGYTF. CDR3 in DNA: TGTGCCTGGAGGCACGCAGGTGTCAAGTATGGCTACACCTTC.

The gene calls are TRBV30 and TRBJ2-3, with TRBD2 identical over 12 bases. The germline V gene has CDR1 GTSNPN and CDR2 SVGIG (reference sequence). V lost 1 base and J lost 6; bases outside the gene matches: 5. This CDR3 is built from 15 residues. Here the CDR3 DNA reads TGTGCCTGGAGTGACAGACTAGCGGGAGTCGATACGCAGTATTTT. Translation gives CAWSDRLAGVDTQYF.

This chain joins TRBV3-1 and TRBJ1-4; D gene uncertain. This CDR3 has 13 amino acids. Germline V CDR1 and CDR2: LGHDT, YNNKEL (reference sequence). V was shortened by 0 bases and J by 6 bases, with 5 bases between the two germline ends. CDR3 nucleotide sequence: TGTGCCAGCAGCCAAGAGGGAGATGAAAAACTGTTTTTT. This sequence encodes CASSQEGDEKLFF.

The chain joins TRBV5-1 to TRBJ1-3; D is undetermined. The CDR3 is 13 amino acids. Germline CDR1 SGHRS, CDR2 YFSETQ. The ends were cut back, 0 bases at V and 2 bases at J, with 3 bases in the middle. CDR3 residues: CASSLAPGNTIYF. In nucleotides, the CDR3 is TGCGCCAGCAGCTTGGCACCTGGAAACACCATATATTTT.

J is TRBJ2-1 and V is TRBV15; a weak D match, TRBD2 (7 bases). CDR3 length equals 18 residues. Trimming cost V 0 bases and J 8 bases, with 23 bases left between them. Looked up from germline, CDR1 is LNHNV and CDR2 is YYDKDF (reference sequence). The CDR3 spells CATSRDRGAAGWVHEQFF. DNA for the CDR3: TGTGCCACCAGCAGAGATCGGGGGGCGGCAGGGTGGGTCCATGAGCAGTTCTTC.

V usage is TRBV2 and J usage is TRBJ2-5; no firm D call. Germline V gene lookup returns CDR1 SNHLY and CDR2 FYNNEI. There are 10 residues in the CDR3. V was trimmed by 5 bases and J by 3 bases, leaving 1 base between them. The CDR3 region is CASSKETQYF. CDR3 DNA: TGTGCCAGCAGTAAAGAGACCCAGTACTTC.

This rearrangement joins TRBV5-1 to TRBJ2-7; D tentatively reads TRBD1 or TRBD2 (5 bases each). Trimming left V 1 base short and J 7 bases short, with 12 bases between. The CDR3 is 13 residues long. Per germline, CDR1 SGHRS and CDR2 YFSETQ. The CDR3: CASSLQGSGEQYF. In nucleotides, the CDR3 is TGCGCCAGCAGCTTGCAGGGTTCGGGGGAGCAGTACTTC.